One TCR beta chain is described in this entry. Its antigen is still unknown. There are 14 residues in the CDR3. CDR1 is SGHNT, CDR2 YENEEA, per germline. CD45RO-CCR7+CD27+CD95- expression identified naive CD8+ T cells. This entry is derived from a study of CXCR3-negative and CXCR3-positive naive CD8 T cells. The authors made the TRB cDNA libraries by 5' RACE using UMI labels. One entry per CDR3 protein, without DNA, is what TCRdb gives after re-calling the 5' RACE reads. Across around 63,000 distinct CDR3 sequences, the top ten clones capture over 4% of the sample. General study points: High diversity, comparable across both naive subsets, contrasted with much lower diversity in memory CD8+ cells. Fresh PBMCs went into most assays, and CXCR3 expression partly declined after cryopreservation. For CXCR3-positive naive cells, TRB CDR3s were more hydrophobic than those of CXCR3-negative naive cells. Similar TRBV-TRBJ gene usage was seen in naive CXCR3-negative and CXCR3-positive cells, but not in memory cells.

The TCR was taken from a human donor in good health. Some clones in this sample may be carry-over from other donors' samples. The sample comprised naive CXCR3+ CD8+ T cells from blood. Specified subset: CD45RO-CCR7+CD27+CD95- naive CD8+ T cells expressing CXCR3 (TNR3+). This chain connects TRBV11-3 to TRBJ2-7; no DNA is available, so the TRBD1 call from TCRdb remains unchecked. CDR3 protein: CDSSAGGSSYEQYF.